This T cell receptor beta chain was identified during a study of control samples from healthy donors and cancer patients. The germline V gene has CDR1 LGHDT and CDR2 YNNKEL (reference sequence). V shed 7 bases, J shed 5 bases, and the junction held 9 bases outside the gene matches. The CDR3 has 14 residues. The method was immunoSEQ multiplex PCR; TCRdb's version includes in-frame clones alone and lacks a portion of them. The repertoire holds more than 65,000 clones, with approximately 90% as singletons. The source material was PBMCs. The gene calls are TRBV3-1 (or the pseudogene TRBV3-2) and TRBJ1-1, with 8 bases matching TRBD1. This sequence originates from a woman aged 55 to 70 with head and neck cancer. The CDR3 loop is CASTLEGDRTEAFF. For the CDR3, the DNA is TGTGCCAGCACTCTGGAGGGGGACAGGACTGAAGCTTTCTTT.